This is a list of T cell receptor beta chains from one sample in a study of Graves' ophthalmopathy and Graves' hyperthyroidism. TCRdb fed the multiplex PCR reads into MiXCR, producing one record per CDR3 protein. The sample yields a few hundred thousand distinct CDR3 sequences, about 16% seen once. The sequenced sample consisted of peripheral blood. The receptors come from a woman aged 18-29 years with stable Graves' hyperthyroidism. The CDR3 runs from the conserved cysteine through the conserved F or W. D genes are given only for firm matches. Not all rows give a size; the values are once, few, many and, for expanded clones, a class.

j_call v_call d_call clone_size cdr3_aa cdr3_nt
TRBJ1-5 TRBV6-1 NA many CASTRTVSNQPQHF TGTGCCAGCACCCGGACGGTTAGCAATCAGCCCCAGCATTTT
TRBJ1-1 TRBV20-1 NA NA CSAREDVEAFF TGCAGTGCTAGGGAGGACGTTGAAGCTTTCTTT
TRBJ1-2 TRBV15 NA many CATSRDGPVYGYTF TGTGCCACCAGCAGAGATGGGCCGGTCTATGGCTACACCTTC
TRBJ2-2 TRBV9 TRBD2 many CASSERAGGSNTGELFF TGTGCCAGCAGCGAGCGGGCGGGGGGTTCGAACACCGGGGAGCTGTTTTTT
TRBJ1-2 TRBV20-1 NA many CSARVDRTFGYTF TGCAGTGCTAGAGTCGACCGGACGTTTGGCTACACCTTC
TRBJ2-7 TRBV12-3/TRBV12-4 TRBD1 many CASNRQGAYEQYF TGTGCCAGCAACCGACAGGGAGCCTACGAGCAGTACTTC
TRBJ2-4 TRBV5-1 NA many CASSLVPSGAAQNIQYF TGCGCCAGCAGCTTGGTTCCAAGTGGGGCCGCGCAAAACATTCAGTACTTC
TRBJ2-2 TRBV11-2 NA many CASSLGRLRQTGELFF TGTGCCAGCAGCTTAGGCCGATTGAGACAGACCGGGGAGCTGTTTTTT
TRBJ1-6 TRBV4-1 NA NA CASSQNNSPLHF TGCGCCAGCAGCCAGAATAATTCACCCCTCCACTTT
TRBJ1-1 TRBV25-1 NA few CASGSGTEVFF TGTGCCAGCGGCTCGGGCACTGAAGTTTTCTTT
TRBJ1-1 TRBV4-1 NA NA CASSQSQLIETEAFF TGCGCCAGCAGCCAGTCACAGCTAATCGAAACTGAAGCTTTCTTT
TRBJ2-2 TRBV12-3/TRBV12-4 TRBD1 many CASSSGTGAIGELFF TGTGCCAGCAGTTCCGGGACAGGGGCAATCGGGGAGCTGTTTTTT
TRBJ1-5 TRBV20-1 NA many CSARQGTDQPQHF TGCAGTGCTAGACAGGGGACGGATCAGCCCCAGCATTTT
TRBJ2-7 TRBV18 NA NA CASSPPSVKYEQYF TGTGCCAGCTCACCACCGTCCGTAAAGTACGAGCAGTACTTC
TRBJ2-5 TRBV5-1 TRBD1 few CASSEGQIKETQYF TGCGCCAGCAGCGAGGGACAGATTAAAGAGACCCAGTACTTC
TRBJ2-7 TRBV9 NA many CASSGSSEAYEQYF TGTGCCAGCAGCGGATCTTCAGAGGCCTACGAGCAGTACTTC
TRBJ2-5 TRBV11-1 TRBD2 many CASSWASGGAAETQYF TGTGCCAGCAGCTGGGCTAGCGGGGGGGCCGCGGAGACCCAGTACTTC
TRBJ2-2 TRBV6-1 NA few CASTEPTFRTQIAGELFF TGTGCCAGCACTGAACCAACCTTTAGGACCCAAATCGCCGGGGAGCTGTTTTTT
TRBJ2-5 TRBV12-3/TRBV12-4 NA many CASTMASRETQYF TGTGCCAGCACCATGGCTAGCCGAGAGACCCAGTACTTC
TRBJ2-2 TRBV9 TRBD1 few CASSVNKGTGRTGELFF TGTGCCAGCAGCGTAAATAAGGGGACAGGGCGAACCGGGGAGCTGTTTTTT
TRBJ1-1 TRBV5-5 TRBD1 NA CASSTVGQGNTEAFF TGTGCCAGCAGCACCGTGGGACAGGGAAACACTGAAGCTTTCTTT
TRBJ1-2 TRBV29-1 NA many CSVMVESRANYGYTF TGCAGCGTTATGGTGGAGTCGAGAGCTAACTATGGCTACACCTTC
TRBJ1-1 TRBV5-6 NA many CASSYRRLLNTEAFF TGTGCCAGCAGCTATCGGAGGCTCCTGAACACTGAAGCTTTCTTT
TRBJ1-6 TRBV2 NA many CASRSRGDSPLHF TGTGCCAGCAGGTCCAGGGGTGATTCACCCCTCCACTTT
TRBJ2-5 TRBV12-3/TRBV12-4 NA many CASSLDAGPGAQYF TGTGCCAGCAGTTTAGACGCGGGGCCAGGGGCTCAGTACTTC
TRBJ1-6 TRBV20-1 NA once CSARSSADSPLHF TGCAGTGCTAGGTCCTCCGCCGATTCACCCCTCCACTTT
TRBJ2-7 TRBV11-3 NA many CASSLRGGAISGEQYF TGTGCCAGCAGCTTAAGGGGCGGAGCCATCTCTGGCGAGCAGTACTTC
TRBJ1-2 TRBV10-3 NA many CAISASGTADYTF TGTGCCATCAGTGCCTCCGGGACGGCGGACTACACCTTC
TRBJ2-5 TRBV12-5 NA many CASGQNRSAGETQYF TGTGCTAGTGGTCAGAACCGGTCAGCCGGGGAGACCCAGTACTTC
TRBJ2-2 TRBV19 NA NA CASIGAVVTGELFF TGTGCCAGTATTGGAGCGGTGGTCACCGGGGAGCTGTTTTTT
TRBJ2-5 TRBV7-9 TRBD1 many CASSWGTERTQYF TGTGCCAGCAGCTGGGGGACAGAGAGAACCCAGTACTTC
TRBJ2-7 TRBV13 NA many CASSLPSAPEQYF TGTGCCAGCAGCCTCCCTAGCGCGCCCGAGCAGTACTTC
TRBJ2-7 TRBV11-2 TRBD2 few CASSSTSGPKGEQYF TGTGCCAGCAGCTCCACTAGCGGACCCAAGGGGGAGCAGTACTTC
TRBJ2-7 TRBV28 NA many CASSSDRAGGYEQYF TGTGCCAGCAGTTCCGACAGGGCAGGGGGGTACGAGCAGTACTTC
TRBJ1-6 TRBV5-1 NA NA CASSLGDKLYNSPLHF TGCGCCAGCAGCTTGGGCGACAAACTCTATAATTCACCCCTCCACTTT
TRBJ2-7 TRBV20-1 TRBD1 NA CSARPSGTGTGSYEQYF TGCAGTGCTAGACCGTCAGGAACCGGGACAGGGAGCTACGAGCAGTACTTC
TRBJ2-2 TRBV11-2 TRBD2 once CASSMGTSGITNTGELFF TGTGCCAGCAGCATGGGGACTAGCGGGATTACGAACACCGGGGAGCTGTTTTTT
TRBJ1-1 TRBV11-3 NA NA CASSLIQGVSEAFF TGTGCCAGCAGCTTAATACAGGGCGTGTCCGAAGCTTTCTTT
TRBJ1-1 TRBV25-1 NA many CASSALNTEAFF TGTGCCAGCAGTGCCCTGAACACTGAAGCTTTCTTT
TRBJ1-1 TRBV12-3/TRBV12-4 TRBD1 many CASRNHRGLTEAFF TGTGCCAGCAGGAATCACAGGGGGCTGACTGAAGCTTTCTTT
TRBJ1-5 TRBV6-1 TRBD1 many CASSDRQGVDNQPQHF TGTGCCAGCAGTGACAGACAGGGGGTCGACAATCAGCCCCAGCATTTT
TRBJ1-1 TRBV10-3 NA many CAISESRETEAFF TGTGCCATCAGTGAGTCGAGGGAGACTGAAGCTTTCTTT
TRBJ2-7 TRBV12-3/TRBV12-4 TRBD2 many CASSYGGRPYEQYF TGTGCCAGCAGTTACGGCGGGAGGCCCTACGAGCAGTACTTC
TRBJ1-1 TRBV13 TRBD1 NA CASSSQGLWRHTEAFF TGTGCCAGCAGCTCACAGGGGTTGTGGAGGCACACTGAAGCTTTCTTT
TRBJ1-1 TRBV11-2 TRBD1 NA CASSPTTGQGGSRVEAFF TGTGCCAGCAGCCCGACGACAGGACAGGGAGGGAGTCGAGTTGAAGCTTTCTTT
TRBJ1-1 TRBV5-1 TRBD1 NA CASSLRTGIMNTEAFF TGCGCCAGCAGCTTGAGGACAGGTATCATGAACACTGAAGCTTTCTTT
TRBJ1-1 TRBV6-1 NA NA CASTATEMNTEAFF TGTGCCAGCACCGCTACGGAGATGAACACTGAAGCTTTCTTT
TRBJ1-3 TRBV11-1 NA few CASSLLPDSGNTIYF TGTGCCAGCAGCTTACTCCCGGACTCTGGAAACACCATATATTTT
TRBJ1-6 TRBV19 TRBD1 once CASSYRGRVDNSPLHF TGTGCCAGTAGCTACAGGGGGCGCGTGGATAATTCACCCCTCCACTTT
TRBJ1-5 TRBV20-1 NA many CSAYVSNQPQHF TGCAGTGCATATGTTAGCAATCAGCCCCAGCATTTT
TRBJ2-7 TRBV3-1 TRBD2 NA CASSQGGSGGYEQYF TGTGCCAGCAGCCAAGGAGGTAGCGGGGGGTACGAGCAGTACTTC
TRBJ1-2 TRBV6-5 NA many CASSYIQPEPFGGYTF TGTGCCAGCAGTTACATCCAGCCCGAACCTTTTGGCGGCTACACCTTC
TRBJ2-2 TRBV20-1 TRBD2 many CSVSGGTYTGELFF TGCAGTGTTAGCGGGGGGACCTACACCGGGGAGCTGTTTTTT
TRBJ2-2 TRBV2 TRBD1 few CASHFDRGTGELFF TGTGCCAGCCACTTCGACAGGGGAACCGGGGAGCTGTTTTTT